These T cell receptor beta chains were read from a single sample in a study of technical replicates of blood from several donors. Profiling relied on immunoSEQ multiplex PCR, and the TCRdb table lists in-frame clones only, not all of them. The sample yields tens of thousands of clones, over 90% seen once. Specimen: T cells isolated from PBMCs. The receptor set was obtained from a human donor in good health. Each CDR3 is given with its conserved first and last residue. The D gene is left open where the match is weak. Clone size is shown for a subset of rows, as once, few, many or a class of expanded clone.

NA	TRBV7-8	TRBJ1-2	NA	CASSLAKGVSYGYTF	TGTGCCAGCAGCTTAGCGAAGGGGGTCTCCTATGGCTACACCTTC
NA	TRBV6-1	TRBJ2-7	NA	CASSEAVGAGVFYEQYF	TGTGCCAGCAGTGAAGCGGTTGGGGCAGGGGTATTCTACGAGCAGTACTTC
NA	TRBV6-6	TRBJ2-3	NA	CASSYLPDTQYF	TGTGCCAGCAGTTACCTTCCAGATACGCAGTATTTT
NA	TRBV5-6	TRBJ2-5	once	CASSFATGTHQETQYF	TGTGCCAGCAGCTTTGCCACGGGGACTCATCAAGAGACCCAGTACTTC
TRBD2	TRBV27	TRBJ2-7	NA	CASSSPGSTSGIYEQYF	TGTGCCAGCAGTTCCCCCGGATCAACTAGCGGGATCTACGAGCAGTACTTC
TRBD1	TRBV9	TRBJ2-5	NA	CASSVRDRVQETQYF	TGTGCCAGCAGCGTCCGGGACAGGGTACAAGAGACCCAGTACTTC
TRBD1	TRBV5-1	TRBJ2-7	NA	CASSLRQGYEQYF	TGCGCCAGCAGCTTGCGACAGGGCTACGAGCAGTACTTC
NA	TRBV4-3	TRBJ1-1	NA	CASSQGGGVWAEAFF	TGCGCCAGCAGCCAGGGGGGAGGGGTCTGGGCTGAAGCTTTCTTT
TRBD2	TRBV10-1	TRBJ2-7	NA	CARTRGLAGGKRSYEQYF	TGCGCTCGGACTAGAGGACTAGCGGGAGGTAAACGCTCCTACGAGCAGTACTTC
NA	TRBV27	TRBJ1-1	NA	CASSLSQGNTEAFF	TGTGCCAGCAGTTTATCACAGGGGAACACTGAAGCTTTCTTT
TRBD1	TRBV7-2	TRBJ1-1	few	CASSLDGTGDTEAFF	TGTGCCAGCAGCTTGGACGGGACAGGGGATACTGAAGCTTTCTTT
NA	TRBV27	TRBJ2-2	NA	CASSPDGEGAGELFF	TGTGCCAGCTCCCCTGATGGGGAAGGGGCCGGGGAGCTGTTTTTT
TRBD2	TRBV6-5	TRBJ2-7	NA	CASRGLAETYEQYF	TGTGCCAGCAGAGGACTAGCGGAGACCTACGAGCAGTACTTC
NA	TRBV19	TRBJ1-3	once	CASSMHGTPTYF	TGTGCCAGTAGTATGCACGGGACACCTACGTATTTT
NA	TRBV5-4	TRBJ1-1	NA	CASSTRQVVYTEAFF	TGTGCCAGCAGCACCCGACAGGTTGTATACACTGAAGCTTTCTTT
NA	TRBV5-1	TRBJ2-3	NA	CASSPEGQPETDTQYF	TGCGCCAGCAGCCCGGAAGGACAGCCAGAAACAGATACGCAGTATTTT
TRBD2	TRBV5-4	TRBJ2-1	NA	CASSSGTSGYLTYNEQFF	TGTGCCAGCAGCTCCGGGACTAGCGGGTACCTTACCTACAATGAGCAGTTCTTC
TRBD1	TRBV5-4	TRBJ2-7	NA	CASSLGLGDSQYF	TGTGCCAGCAGCTTGGGTCTAGGGGACAGCCAGTACTTC
NA	TRBV7-9	TRBJ2-3	NA	CASSLGAVGAADTQYF	TGTGCCAGCAGCTTAGGGGCTGTGGGAGCGGCAGATACGCAGTATTTT
TRBD2	TRBV4-2	TRBJ2-1	NA	CASSQDHGEGILEQFF	TGTGCCAGCAGCCAAGATCATGGGGAGGGAATACTAGAGCAGTTCTTC
NA	TRBV13	TRBJ2-7	NA	CASSLPGSDDCEQYF	TGTGCCAGCAGCCTACCTGGTTCAGACGACTGCGAGCAGTACTTC
NA	TRBV6-1	TRBJ2-7	NA	CASSESWTAYEQYF	TGTGCCAGCAGTGAATCTTGGACTGCCTACGAGCAGTACTTC
TRBD2	TRBV30	TRBJ2-1	once	CAWKSGRELDEQFF	TGTGCCTGGAAGAGCGGGAGGGAGTTGGATGAGCAGTTCTTC
NA	TRBV7-8	TRBJ2-5	once	CASSLLTTQETQYF	TGTGCCAGCAGCTTATTAACTACACAAGAGACCCAGTACTTC
NA	TRBV4-2	TRBJ2-6	NA	CASSQEEGYSSGANVLTF	TGTGCCAGCAGCCAAGAGGAGGGGTATTCCTCTGGGGCCAACGTCCTGACTTTC